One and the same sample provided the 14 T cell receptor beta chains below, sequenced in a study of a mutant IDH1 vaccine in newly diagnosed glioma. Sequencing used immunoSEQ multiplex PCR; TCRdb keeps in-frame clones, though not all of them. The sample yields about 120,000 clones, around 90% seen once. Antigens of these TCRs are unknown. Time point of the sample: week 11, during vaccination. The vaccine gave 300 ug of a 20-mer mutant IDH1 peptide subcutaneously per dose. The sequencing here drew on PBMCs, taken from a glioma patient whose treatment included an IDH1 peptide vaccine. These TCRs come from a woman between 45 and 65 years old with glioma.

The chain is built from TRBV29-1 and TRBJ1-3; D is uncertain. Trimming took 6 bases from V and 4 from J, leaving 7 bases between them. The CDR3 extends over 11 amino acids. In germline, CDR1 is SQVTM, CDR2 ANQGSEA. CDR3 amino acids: CSVVRGNTIYF. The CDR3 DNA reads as TGCAGCGTGGTTAGGGGAAACACCATATATTTT.

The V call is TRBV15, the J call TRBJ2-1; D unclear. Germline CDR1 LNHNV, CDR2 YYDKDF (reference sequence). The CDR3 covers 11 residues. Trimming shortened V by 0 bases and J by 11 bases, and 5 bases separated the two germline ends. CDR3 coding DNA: TGTGCCACCAGCAGAGATGGTCAGCAGTTCTTC. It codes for CATSRDGQQFF.

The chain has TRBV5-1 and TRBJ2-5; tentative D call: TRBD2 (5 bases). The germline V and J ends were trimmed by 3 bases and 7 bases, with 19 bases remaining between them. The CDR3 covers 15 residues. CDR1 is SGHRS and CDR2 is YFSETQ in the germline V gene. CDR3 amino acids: CASSSSTPDRGTQYF. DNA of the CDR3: TGCGCCAGCAGCTCTTCAACCCCGGACCGGGGGACCCAGTACTTC. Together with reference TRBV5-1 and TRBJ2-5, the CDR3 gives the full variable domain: KAGVTQTPRYLIKTRGQQVTLSCSPISGHRSVSWYQQTPGQGLQFLFEYFSETQRNKGNFPGRFSGRQFSNSRSEMNVSTLELGDSALYLCASSSSTPDRGTQYFGPGTRLLVL.

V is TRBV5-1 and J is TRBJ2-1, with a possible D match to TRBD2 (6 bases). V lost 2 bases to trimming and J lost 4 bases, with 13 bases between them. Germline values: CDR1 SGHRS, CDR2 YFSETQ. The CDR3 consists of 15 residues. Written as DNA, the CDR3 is TGCGCCAGCAGCTTAAGCGGCGGGACGTACAATGAGCAGTTCTTC. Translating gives CASSLSGGTYNEQFF.

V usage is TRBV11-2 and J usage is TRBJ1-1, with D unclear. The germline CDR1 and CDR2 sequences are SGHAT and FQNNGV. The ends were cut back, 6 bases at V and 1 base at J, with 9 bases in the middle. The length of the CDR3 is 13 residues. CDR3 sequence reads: CASRPGRNTEAFF. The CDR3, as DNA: TGTGCCAGCAGACCTGGCAGGAACACTGAAGCTTTCTTT.

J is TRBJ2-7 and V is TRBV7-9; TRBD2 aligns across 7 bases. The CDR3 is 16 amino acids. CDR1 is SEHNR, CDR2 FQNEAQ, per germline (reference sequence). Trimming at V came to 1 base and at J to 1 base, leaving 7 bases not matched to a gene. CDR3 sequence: CASSLGVGRASYEQYF. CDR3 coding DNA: TGTGCCAGCAGCTTAGGTGTTGGGAGGGCGTCCTACGAGCAGTACTTC.

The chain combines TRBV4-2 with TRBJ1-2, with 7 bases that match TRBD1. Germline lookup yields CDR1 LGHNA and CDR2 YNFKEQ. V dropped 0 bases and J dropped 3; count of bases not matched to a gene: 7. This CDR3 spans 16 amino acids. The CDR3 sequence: CASSQDGGGNYYGYTF. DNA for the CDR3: TGTGCCAGCAGCCAAGATGGAGGGGGCAACTACTATGGCTACACCTTC.

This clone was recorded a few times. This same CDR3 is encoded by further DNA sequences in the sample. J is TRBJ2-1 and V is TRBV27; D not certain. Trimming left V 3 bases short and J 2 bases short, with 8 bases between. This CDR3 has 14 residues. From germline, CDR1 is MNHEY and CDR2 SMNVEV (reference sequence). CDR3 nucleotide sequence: TGTGCCAGCAGTTTCCAAGGAGCCTACAATGAGCAGTTCTTC. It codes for CASSFQGAYNEQFF.

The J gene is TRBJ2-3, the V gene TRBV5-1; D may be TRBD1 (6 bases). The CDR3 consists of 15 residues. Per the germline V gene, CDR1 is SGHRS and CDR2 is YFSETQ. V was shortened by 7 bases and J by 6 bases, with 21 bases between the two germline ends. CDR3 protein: CASRLLGQPVDTQYF. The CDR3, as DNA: TGCGCCAGCCGATTGCTCGGACAGCCTGTGGATACGCAGTATTTT.

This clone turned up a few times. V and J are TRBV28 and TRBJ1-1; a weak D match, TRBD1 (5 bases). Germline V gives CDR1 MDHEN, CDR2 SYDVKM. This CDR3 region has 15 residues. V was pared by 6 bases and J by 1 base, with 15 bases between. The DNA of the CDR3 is TGTGCCAGCAGAGAACGTACAGGACGGAACACTGAAGCTTTCTTT. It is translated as CASRERTGRNTEAFF.

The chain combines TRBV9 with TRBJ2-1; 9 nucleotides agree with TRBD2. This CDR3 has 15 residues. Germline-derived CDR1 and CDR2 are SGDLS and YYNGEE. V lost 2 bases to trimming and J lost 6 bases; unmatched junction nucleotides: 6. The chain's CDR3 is CASSVSGGGLNEQFF. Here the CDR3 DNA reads TGTGCCAGCAGCGTTAGCGGGGGAGGGCTCAATGAGCAGTTCTTC.

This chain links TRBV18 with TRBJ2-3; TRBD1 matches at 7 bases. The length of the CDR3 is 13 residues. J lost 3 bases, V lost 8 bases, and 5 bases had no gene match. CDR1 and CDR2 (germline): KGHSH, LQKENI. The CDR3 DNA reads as TGTGCCAGCGCGCCGGGACAGACAGATACGCAGTATTTT. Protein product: CASAPGQTDTQYF.

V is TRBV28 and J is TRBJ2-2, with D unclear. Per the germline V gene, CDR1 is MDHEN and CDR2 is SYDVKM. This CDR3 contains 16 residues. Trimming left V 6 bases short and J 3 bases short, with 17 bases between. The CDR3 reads CASSPLNGQDTGELFF. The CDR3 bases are TGTGCCAGCAGCCCCCTTAACGGGCAGGACACCGGGGAGCTGTTTTTT.

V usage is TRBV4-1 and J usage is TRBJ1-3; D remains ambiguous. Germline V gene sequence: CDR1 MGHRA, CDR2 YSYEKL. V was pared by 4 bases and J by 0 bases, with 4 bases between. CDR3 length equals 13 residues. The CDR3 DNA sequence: TGCGCCAGCAGCCTGAGCTCTGGAAACACCATATATTTT. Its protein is CASSLSSGNTIYF.